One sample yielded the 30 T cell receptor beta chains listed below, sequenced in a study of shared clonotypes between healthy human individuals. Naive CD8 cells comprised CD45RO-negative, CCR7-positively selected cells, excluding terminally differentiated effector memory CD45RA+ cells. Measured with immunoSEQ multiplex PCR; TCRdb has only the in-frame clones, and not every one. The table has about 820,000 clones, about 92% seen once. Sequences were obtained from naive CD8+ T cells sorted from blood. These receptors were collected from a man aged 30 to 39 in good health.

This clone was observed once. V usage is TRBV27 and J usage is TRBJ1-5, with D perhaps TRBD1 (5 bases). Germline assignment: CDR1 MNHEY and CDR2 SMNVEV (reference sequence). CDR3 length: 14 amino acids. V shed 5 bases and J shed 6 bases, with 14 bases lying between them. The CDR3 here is CASSPPGSRQPQHF. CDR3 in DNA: TGTGCCAGCAGTCCACCAGGGTCTCGTCAGCCCCAGCATTTT.

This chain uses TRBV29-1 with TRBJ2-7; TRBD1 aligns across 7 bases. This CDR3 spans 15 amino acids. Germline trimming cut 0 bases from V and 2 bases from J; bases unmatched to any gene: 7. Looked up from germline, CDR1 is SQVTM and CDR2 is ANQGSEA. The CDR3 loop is CSVEDEQGSPYEQYF. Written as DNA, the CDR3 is TGCAGCGTTGAAGATGAACAGGGGTCACCCTACGAGCAGTACTTC.

The DNA of the CDR3 is TGCAGCACTGGGACGGGGAACACTGAAGCTTTCTTT. This encodes CSTGTGNTEAFF. This chain joins TRBV29-1 and TRBJ1-1, with D perhaps matching TRBD1 (5 bases). In germline, CDR1 is SQVTM, CDR2 ANQGSEA. This CDR3 is 12 amino acids long. The ends were cut back, 8 bases at V and 1 base at J, with 11 bases in the middle.

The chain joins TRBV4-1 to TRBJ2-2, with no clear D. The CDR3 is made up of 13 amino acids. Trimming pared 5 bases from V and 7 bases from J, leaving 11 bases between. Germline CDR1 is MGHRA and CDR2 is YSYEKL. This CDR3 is CASSSFVDGELFF. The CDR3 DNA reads TGCGCCAGCAGCTCCTTTGTAGACGGGGAGCTGTTTTTT.

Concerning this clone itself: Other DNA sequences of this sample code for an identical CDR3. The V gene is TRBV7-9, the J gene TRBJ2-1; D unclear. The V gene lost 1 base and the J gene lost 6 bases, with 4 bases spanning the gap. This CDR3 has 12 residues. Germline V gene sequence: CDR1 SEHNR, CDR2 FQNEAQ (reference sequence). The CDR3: CASSLEANEQFF. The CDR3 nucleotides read TGTGCCAGCAGCTTAGAAGCCAATGAGCAGTTCTTC.

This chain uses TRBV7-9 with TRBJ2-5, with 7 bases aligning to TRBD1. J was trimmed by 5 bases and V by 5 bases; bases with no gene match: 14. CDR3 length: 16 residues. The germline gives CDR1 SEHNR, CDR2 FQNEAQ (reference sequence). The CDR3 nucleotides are TGTGCCAGCAGCCCCCCCGAGACAGGGTGGGTTGAGACCCAGTACTTC. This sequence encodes CASSPPETGWVETQYF.

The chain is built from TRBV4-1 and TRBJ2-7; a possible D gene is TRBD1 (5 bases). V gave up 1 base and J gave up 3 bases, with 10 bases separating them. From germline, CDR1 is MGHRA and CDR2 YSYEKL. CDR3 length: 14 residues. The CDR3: CASSQVGVVYEQYF. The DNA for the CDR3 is TGCGCCAGCAGCCAAGTAGGGGTTGTCTACGAGCAGTACTTC.

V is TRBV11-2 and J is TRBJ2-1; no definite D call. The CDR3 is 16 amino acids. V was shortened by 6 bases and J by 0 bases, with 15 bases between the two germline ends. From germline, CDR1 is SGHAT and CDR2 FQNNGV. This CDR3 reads CASSLEVDSSYNEQFF. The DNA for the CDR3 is TGTGCCAGCAGTCTTGAAGTAGATAGCTCCTACAATGAGCAGTTCTTC.

CDR3 amino acids: CASSPTTGWLYEQYF. CDR3 DNA: TGTGCCAGCAGCCCAACGACAGGGTGGCTCTACGAGCAGTACTTC. This chain joins TRBV14 and TRBJ2-7; TRBD1 agrees at 7 bases. The CDR3 is 15 residues long. V gave up 4 bases and J gave up 3 bases; unmatched junction bases: 9. The germline CDR1 and CDR2 sequences are SGHDN and FVKESK.

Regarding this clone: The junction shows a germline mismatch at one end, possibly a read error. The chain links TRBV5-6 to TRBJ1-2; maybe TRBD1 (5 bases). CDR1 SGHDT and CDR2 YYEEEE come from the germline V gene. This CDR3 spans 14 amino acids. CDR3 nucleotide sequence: TGTGCCAGCACCTTGGGCGGGACGCCTTATGGCTACACCTTC. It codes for CASTLGGTPYGYTF.

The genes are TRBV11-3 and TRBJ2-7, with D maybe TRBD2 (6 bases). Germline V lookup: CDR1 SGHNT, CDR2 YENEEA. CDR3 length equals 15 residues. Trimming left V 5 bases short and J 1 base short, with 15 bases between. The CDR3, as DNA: TGTGCCAGCAGCCCGGGGGACGGAACGTCCTACGAGCAGTACTTC. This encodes CASSPGDGTSYEQYF.

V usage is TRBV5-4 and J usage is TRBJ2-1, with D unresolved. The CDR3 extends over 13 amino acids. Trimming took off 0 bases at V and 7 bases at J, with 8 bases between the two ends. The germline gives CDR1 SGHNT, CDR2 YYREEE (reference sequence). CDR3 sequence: CASSLDGRNEQFF. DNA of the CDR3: TGTGCCAGCAGCTTGGATGGGCGGAATGAGCAGTTCTTC.

The CDR3 protein is CSVEDLAQETQYF. The CDR3 bases are TGCAGCGTTGAAGATCTTGCTCAAGAGACCCAGTACTTC. The rearrangement links TRBV29-1 to TRBJ2-5, with D unresolved. Trimming removed 0 bases at V and 2 bases at J, with 7 bases between. CDR3 length: 13 residues. Germline CDR1 SQVTM, CDR2 ANQGSEA.

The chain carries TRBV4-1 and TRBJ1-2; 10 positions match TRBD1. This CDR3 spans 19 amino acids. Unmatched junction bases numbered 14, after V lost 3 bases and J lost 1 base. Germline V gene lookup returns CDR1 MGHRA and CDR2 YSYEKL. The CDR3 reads CASSQGPGTGAYYNYGYTF. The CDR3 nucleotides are TGCGCCAGCAGCCAGGGTCCCGGGACAGGGGCGTATTATAACTATGGCTACACCTTC.

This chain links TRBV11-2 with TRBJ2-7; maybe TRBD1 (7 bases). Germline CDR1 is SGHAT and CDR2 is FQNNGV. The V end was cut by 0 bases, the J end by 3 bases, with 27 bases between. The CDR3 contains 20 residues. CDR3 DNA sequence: TGTGCCAGCAGCTTAGATCTCGCGGGACGGTCGGGACAGAACTTCTACGAGCAGTACTTC. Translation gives CASSLDLAGRSGQNFYEQYF.

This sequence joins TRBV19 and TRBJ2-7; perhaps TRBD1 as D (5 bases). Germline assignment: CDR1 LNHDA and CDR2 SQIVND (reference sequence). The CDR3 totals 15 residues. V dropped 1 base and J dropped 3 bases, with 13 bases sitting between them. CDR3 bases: TGTGCCAGTAGTATAGCAATAGGGGCGGACTACGAGCAGTACTTC. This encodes CASSIAIGADYEQYF.

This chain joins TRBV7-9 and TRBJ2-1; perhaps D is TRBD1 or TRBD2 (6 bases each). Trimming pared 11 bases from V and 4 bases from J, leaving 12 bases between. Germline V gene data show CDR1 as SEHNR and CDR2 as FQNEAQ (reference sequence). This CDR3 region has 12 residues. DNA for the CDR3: TGTGCCTCTAAGGGGGGTTACAATGAGCAGTTCTTC. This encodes CASKGGYNEQFF. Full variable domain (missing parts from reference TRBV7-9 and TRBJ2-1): DTGVSQNPRHKITKRGQNVTFRCDPISEHNRLYWYRQTLGQGPEFLTYFQNEAQLEKSRLLSDRFSAERPKGSFSTLEIQRTEQGDSAMYLCASKGGYNEQFFGPGTRLTVL.

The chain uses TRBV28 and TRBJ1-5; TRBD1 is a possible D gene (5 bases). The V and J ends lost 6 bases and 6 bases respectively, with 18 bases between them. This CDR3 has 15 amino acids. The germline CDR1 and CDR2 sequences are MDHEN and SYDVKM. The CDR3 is CASRAGPGMGQPQHF. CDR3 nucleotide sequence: TGTGCCAGCAGAGCAGGACCAGGGATGGGTCAGCCCCAGCATTTT.

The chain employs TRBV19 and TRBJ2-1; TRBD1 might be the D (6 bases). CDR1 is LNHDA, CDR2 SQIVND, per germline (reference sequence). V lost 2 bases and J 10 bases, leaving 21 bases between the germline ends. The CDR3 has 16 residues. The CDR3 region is CASSILDHGDTREQFF. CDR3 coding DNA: TGTGCCAGTAGTATATTGGACCACGGGGACACAAGGGAGCAGTTCTTC.

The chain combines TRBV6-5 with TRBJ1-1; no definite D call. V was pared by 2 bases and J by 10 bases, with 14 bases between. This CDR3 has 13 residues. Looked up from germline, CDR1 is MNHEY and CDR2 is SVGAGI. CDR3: CASSYGGRESAFF. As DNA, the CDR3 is TGTGCCAGCAGTTACGGTGGGCGGGAGTCAGCTTTCTTT.

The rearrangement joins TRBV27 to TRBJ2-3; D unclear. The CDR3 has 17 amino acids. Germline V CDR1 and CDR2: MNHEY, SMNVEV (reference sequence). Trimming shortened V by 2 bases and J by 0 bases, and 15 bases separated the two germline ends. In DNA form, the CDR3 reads TGTGCCAGCAGTTTAAACTCCCGGACGACCAGCACAGATACGCAGTATTTT. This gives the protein CASSLNSRTTSTDTQYF.

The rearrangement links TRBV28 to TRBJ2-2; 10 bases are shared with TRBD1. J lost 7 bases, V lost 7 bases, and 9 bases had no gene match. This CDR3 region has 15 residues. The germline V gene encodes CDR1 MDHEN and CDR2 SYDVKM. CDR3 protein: CASTSDRGQGGELFF. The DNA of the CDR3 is TGTGCCAGCACCTCCGACAGGGGGCAAGGCGGGGAGCTGTTTTTT.

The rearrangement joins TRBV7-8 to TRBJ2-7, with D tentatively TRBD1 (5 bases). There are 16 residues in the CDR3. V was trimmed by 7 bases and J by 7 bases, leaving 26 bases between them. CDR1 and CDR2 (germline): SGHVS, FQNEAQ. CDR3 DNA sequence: TGTGCCAGCACCACAGGTGTCGCCAAGATCATACGGGAGCAGTACTTC. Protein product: CASTTGVAKIIREQYF.

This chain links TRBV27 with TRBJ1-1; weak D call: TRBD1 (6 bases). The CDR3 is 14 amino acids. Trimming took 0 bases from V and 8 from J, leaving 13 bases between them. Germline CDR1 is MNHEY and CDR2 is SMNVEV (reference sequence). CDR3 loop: CASSLSIGGAEAFF. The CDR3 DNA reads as TGTGCCAGCAGTTTATCGATAGGGGGGGCCGAAGCTTTCTTT.

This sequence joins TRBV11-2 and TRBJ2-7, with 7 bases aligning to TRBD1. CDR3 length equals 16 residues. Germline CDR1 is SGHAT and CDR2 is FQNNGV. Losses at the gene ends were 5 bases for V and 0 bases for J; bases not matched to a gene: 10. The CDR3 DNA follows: TGTGCCAGCAGCACCGGGACAGCGAAAGACTCCTACGAGCAGTACTTC. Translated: CASSTGTAKDSYEQYF.

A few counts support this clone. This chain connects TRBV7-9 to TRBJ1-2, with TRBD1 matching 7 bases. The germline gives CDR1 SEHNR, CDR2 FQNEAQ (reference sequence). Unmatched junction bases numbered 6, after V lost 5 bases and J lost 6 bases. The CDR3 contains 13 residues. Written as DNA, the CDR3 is TGTGCCAGCAGCCTAGACAGGGAAAATGGCTACACCTTC. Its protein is CASSLDRENGYTF.

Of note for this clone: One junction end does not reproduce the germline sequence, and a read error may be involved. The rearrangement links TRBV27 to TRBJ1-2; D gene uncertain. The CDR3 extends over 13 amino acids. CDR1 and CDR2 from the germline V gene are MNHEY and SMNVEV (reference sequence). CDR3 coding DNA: TGTGCCAGCAGTTTAGCCCGGGCAGTGGCCCTAATCTTC. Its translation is CASSLARAVALIF.

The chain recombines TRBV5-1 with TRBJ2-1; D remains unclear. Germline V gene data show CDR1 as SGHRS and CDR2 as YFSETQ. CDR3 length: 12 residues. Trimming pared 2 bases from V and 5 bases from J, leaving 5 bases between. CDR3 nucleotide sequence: TGCGCCAGCAGCTTATTTAACAATGAGCAGTTCTTC. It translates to CASSLFNNEQFF.

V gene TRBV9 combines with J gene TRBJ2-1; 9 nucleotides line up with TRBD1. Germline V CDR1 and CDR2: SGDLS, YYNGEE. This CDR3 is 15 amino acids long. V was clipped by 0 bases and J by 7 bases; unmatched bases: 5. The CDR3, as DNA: TGTGCCAGCAGCGTAGGCGGGACAGGGAATAATGAGCAGTTCTTC. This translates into CASSVGGTGNNEQFF.

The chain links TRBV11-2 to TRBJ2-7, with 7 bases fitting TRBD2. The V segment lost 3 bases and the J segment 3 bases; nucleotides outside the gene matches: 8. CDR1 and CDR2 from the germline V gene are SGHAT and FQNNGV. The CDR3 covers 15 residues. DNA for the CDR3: TGTGCCAGCAGCTTCTCGGTCAGGGACTACTACGAGCAGTACTTC. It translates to CASSFSVRDYYEQYF.